A single TCR beta chain is shown here with its context. Its antigen is not identified. The material for each subset, its genomic DNA, was split evenly across several immunoSEQ plates. Generated by immunoSEQ multiplex PCR, the TCRdb table keeps only in-frame clones and is missing some. Here the sample spans 560,000 or so clones, around 96% being singletons. These data originate in a study of shared clonotypes between healthy human individuals. Study information: Used for every donor were three CD4 naive, three CD4 memory, two CD8 naive and one CD8 memory plate.

Whole-study findings and limits: Relative to clonotypes present in all four donors, those not shared had lower generation probabilities.

The CDR3 is made up of 13 amino acids. Trimming cost V 5 bases and J 7 bases, with 11 bases left between them. CDR1 is SGHAT, CDR2 FQNNGV, per germline. Terminally differentiated effector memory CD45RA+ cells were excluded from the naive CD8 cells, which were CD45RO-negative and positively selected for CCR7. The rearrangement links TRBV11-2 to TRBJ1-4; D is possibly TRBD1 (6 bases). The sequenced material came from naive CD8+ T cells sorted from blood. The clonotype originates from a woman aged 25 to 39 in good health. The CDR3 spells CASSTGFTEKLFF. The CDR3 bases are TGTGCCAGCAGCACAGGGTTTACTGAAAAACTGTTTTTT.